This TCR beta chain was captured in a study of blood T cell repertoires in COVID-19. Study as a whole: The United States, Italy and Spain provided the acute and convalescent COVID-19 samples.

The length of the CDR3 is 16 residues. Trimming took 5 bases from V and 3 from J, leaving 20 bases between them. From germline, CDR1 is PRHDT and CDR2 FYEKMQ (reference sequence). This clone appeared a few times. Sequenced by immunoSEQ multiplex PCR; TCRdb stores in-frame clones only, minus some. Of about 400,000 clones listed, over 75% are singletons. This clonotype was sampled from a woman under 40 who had recovered from COVID-19. V usage is TRBV13 and J usage is TRBJ2-7, with D maybe TRBD2 (6 bases). The sequenced material came from PBMCs or T cells enriched from blood (not recorded which). CDR3 nucleotides: TGTGCCAGCAGCCCGGGGGACCCTGGCAAAAACTACGAGCAGTACTTC. Amino acid sequence: CASSPGDPGKNYEQYF.